What follows are 20 T cell receptor beta chains derived from one specimen sequenced in a study of cytomegalovirus exposure and HLA in healthy donors. Method: immunoSEQ multiplex PCR; TCRdb's copy keeps in-frame clones and lacks some. The sample holds roughly 130,000 clones; nearly 90% are singletons and the top ten take around 3.3%. Sequencing was performed on PBMCs. The receptors derive from a man aged 25 to 40 in good health and CMV-seronegative.

The chain recombines TRBV13 with TRBJ2-7, with 8 bases that match TRBD2. The CDR3 length is 15 residues. Trimming cost V 5 bases and J 1 base; bases outside gene matches: 7. CDR1 and CDR2 from the germline V gene are PRHDT and FYEKMQ (reference sequence). In nucleotides, the CDR3 is TGTGCCAGCAGCGCGGGACTAGTGAGATCCTACGAGCAGTACTTC. It translates to CASSAGLVRSYEQYF.

V is TRBV5-4 and J is TRBJ2-6, with 8 positions matching TRBD1. The CDR3 is made up of 17 amino acids. Germline V gives CDR1 SGHNT, CDR2 YYREEE (reference sequence). V lost 0 bases and J lost 4; bases outside the gene matches: 6. CDR3 sequence reads: CASSLDLQGAGANVLTF. The CDR3 bases are TGTGCCAGCAGCTTGGACCTTCAGGGGGCGGGGGCCAACGTCCTGACTTTC.

This chain links TRBV11-1 with TRBJ2-1; a weak D match, TRBD2 (6 bases). The germline CDR1 and CDR2 sequences are SGHAT and FQDESV (reference sequence). Trimming pared 8 bases from V and 9 bases from J, leaving 14 bases between. The length of the CDR3 is 12 residues. CDR3 sequence reads: CASDHFGGEQFF. Written as DNA, the CDR3 is TGTGCCAGCGATCACTTCGGGGGTGAGCAGTTCTTC.

V is TRBV11-3 and J is TRBJ2-3; no clear D gene. Per germline, CDR1 SGHNT and CDR2 YENEEA. This CDR3 has 12 amino acids. The V and J ends lost 3 bases and 3 bases respectively, with 4 bases between them. Here the CDR3 DNA reads TGTGCCAGCAGCTTCGGGACAGATACGCAGTATTTT. The encoded protein is CASSFGTDTQYF.

The chain employs TRBV19 and TRBJ1-2; 8 nucleotides match TRBD1. The CDR3 covers 16 residues. With V trimmed by 8 bases and J by 3 bases, 14 bases remained unmatched. Germline V gene lookup returns CDR1 LNHDA and CDR2 SQIVND (reference sequence). CDR3 DNA sequence: TGTGCCAGTTCAGGGGGCCGGACAGGGAAGCACTATGGCTACACCTTC. Encoded protein: CASSGGRTGKHYGYTF. Filled out from reference TRBV19 and TRBJ1-2, the complete variable domain reads DGGITQSPKYLFRKEGQNVTLSCEQNLNHDAMYWYRQDPGQGLRLIYYSQIVNDFQKGDIAEGYSVSREKKESFPLTVTSAQKNPTAFYLCASSGGRTGKHYGYTFGSGTRLTVV.

The chain has TRBV13 and TRBJ2-2; 8 nucleotides match TRBD1. The CDR3 has 15 residues. With 5 bases clipped from V and 2 bases from J, the junction kept 4 bases outside the gene matches. Germline-derived CDR1 and CDR2 are PRHDT and FYEKMQ (reference sequence). The CDR3 loop is CASSRTGSNTGELFF. The CDR3 DNA reads TGTGCCAGCAGCCGGACAGGGTCTAACACCGGGGAGCTGTTTTTT.

The rearrangement uses TRBV4-2 and TRBJ2-3; 7 bases align to TRBD2. The CDR3 sequence is 16 residues long. The J segment lost 3 bases and the V segment lost 4 bases, leaving 10 bases of the junction unmatched. Germline V gives CDR1 LGHNA, CDR2 YNFKEQ. CDR3: CASSLKSGVVTDTQYF. CDR3 in DNA: TGTGCCAGCAGCCTCAAGAGCGGGGTGGTTACAGATACGCAGTATTTT.

This chain links TRBV14 with TRBJ1-1; the D is unclear. The CDR3 consists of 14 residues. Germline-derived CDR1 and CDR2 are SGHDN and FVKESK. Between the trimmed V and J ends, which lost 0 bases and 10 bases, there was a span of 15 bases. The CDR3 is CASSQDRAGVGAFF. Written as DNA, the CDR3 is TGTGCCAGCAGCCAAGATCGGGCCGGGGTCGGAGCTTTCTTT.

The chain is built from TRBV5-1 and TRBJ1-6, with 9 positions matching TRBD1. The germline V gene encodes CDR1 SGHRS and CDR2 YFSETQ. After removal of 3 bases from V and 7 bases from J, the junction contained 5 bases not matched to a gene. The CDR3 totals 15 residues. The CDR3 protein is CASSSSGTGNSPLHF. CDR3 in DNA: TGCGCCAGCAGCTCCTCCGGGACAGGGAATTCACCCCTCCACTTT.

Only one count was recorded for this clone. The J gene is TRBJ2-3, the V gene TRBV7-2; tentative D call: TRBD2 (7 bases). V was cut by 2 bases and J by 5 bases, with 14 bases left in between. The germline V gene encodes CDR1 SGHTA and CDR2 FQGNSA. CDR3 length: 15 amino acids. This CDR3 is CASSLWGGAGDTQYF. The CDR3 DNA reads as TGTGCCAGCAGCTTATGGGGGGGGGCTGGAGATACGCAGTATTTT.

This chain links TRBV18 with TRBJ1-2; 9 nucleotides align to TRBD1. CDR3 length equals 15 residues. CDR1 and CDR2 from the germline V gene are KGHSH and LQKENI. Germline trimming cut 5 bases from V and 3 bases from J; bases unmatched to any gene: 7. The CDR3 is CASSSTGGEDYGYTF. The DNA for the CDR3 is TGTGCCAGCTCATCCACAGGGGGCGAAGACTATGGCTACACCTTC. The full variable domain, its missing parts supplied by reference TRBV18 and TRBJ1-2, is NAGVMQNPRHLVRRRGQEARLRCSPMKGHSHVYWYRQLPEEGLKFMVYLQKENIIDESGMPKERFSAEFPKEGPSILRIQQVVRGDSAAYFCASSSTGGEDYGYTFGSGTRLTVV.

The V and J genes are TRBV5-4 and TRBJ2-7; D might be TRBD1 (5 bases). V was trimmed by 2 bases and J by 2 bases, leaving 17 bases between them. CDR1 is SGHNT, CDR2 YYREEE, per germline (reference sequence). The CDR3 runs 16 residues. The CDR3 sequence is CASSLDLSGSPYEQYF. CDR3 nucleotide sequence: TGTGCCAGCAGCTTAGACCTCTCAGGGTCTCCCTACGAGCAGTACTTC.

The chain is built from TRBV7-8 and TRBJ1-6; D gene unclear. The ends were cut back, 2 bases at V and 0 bases at J, with 23 bases in the middle. Germline values: CDR1 SGHVS, CDR2 FQNEAQ. The CDR3 loop spans 21 amino acids. CDR3 in amino acids: CASSLFDGGRGPRSYNSPLHF. In DNA, the CDR3 is TGTGCCAGCAGCTTATTCGACGGCGGGCGAGGACCACGCTCCTATAATTCACCCCTCCACTTT.

V usage is TRBV6-1 and J usage is TRBJ1-6, with D hard to call. The CDR3 sequence is 12 residues long. Germline V gives CDR1 MNHNS, CDR2 SASEGT. V was pared by 5 bases and J by 9 bases, with 8 bases between. The CDR3 here is CASSPLFSPLHF. The CDR3 DNA reads TGTGCCAGCAGTCCCCTCTTTTCACCCCTCCACTTT.

This chain connects TRBV27 to TRBJ2-1; D is possibly TRBD2 (5 bases). This CDR3 is 15 amino acids long. CDR1 is MNHEY and CDR2 is SMNVEV in the germline V gene (reference sequence). Trimming left V 3 bases short and J 8 bases short, with 17 bases between. This CDR3 is CASSFGVGGYDEQFF. DNA of the CDR3: TGTGCCAGCAGTTTCGGAGTTGGAGGTTACGATGAGCAGTTCTTC.

J is TRBJ2-3 and V is TRBV12-5; the match to TRBD1 covers 7 bases. CDR1 is LGHNT, CDR2 FRNRAP, per germline. The CDR3 contains 15 residues. J gave up 0 bases and V 5 bases, and 5 bases lay outside the gene matches. Written as DNA, the CDR3 is TGTGCTAGTGGTCTACAGGGGTGGAGCACAGATACGCAGTATTTT. The encoded protein is CASGLQGWSTDTQYF.

The chain uses TRBV29-1 and TRBJ2-1; the match to TRBD2 covers 11 bases. Germline-derived CDR1 and CDR2 are SQVTM and ANQGSEA. This CDR3 has 14 residues. V was pared by 5 bases and J by 2 bases, with 2 bases of the junction left unmatched. This CDR3 is CSVISGGAYNEQFF. In nucleotides, the CDR3 is TGCAGCGTTATTAGCGGGGGGGCCTACAATGAGCAGTTCTTC.

The CDR3 DNA follows: TGTGCCGGCGGGGTTGTTCCATCCGCCGGTAGCAATCAGCCCCAGCATTTT. Translated: CAGGVVPSAGSNQPQHF. V gene TRBV28 combines with J gene TRBJ1-5; D not resolved. CDR3 size: 17 residues. Germline V gene sequence: CDR1 MDHEN, CDR2 SYDVKM. The V and J ends lost 11 bases and 0 bases respectively, with 23 bases between them.

The chain has TRBV18 and TRBJ2-1; possible D gene TRBD1, 5 bases. This CDR3 has 16 residues. Trimming stripped 0 bases from V and 1 base from J, with 10 bases between. Germline-derived CDR1 and CDR2 are KGHSH and LQKENI. CDR3 protein: CASSPPQGGSYNEQFF. The DNA for the CDR3 is TGTGCCAGCTCACCACCTCAGGGTGGGTCCTACAATGAGCAGTTCTTC.

This chain uses TRBV5-1 with TRBJ2-1; TRBD2 matches 11 bases. The CDR3 spans 17 residues. In germline, CDR1 is SGHRS, CDR2 YFSETQ. V shed 3 bases and J 8 bases; nucleotides not matched to a gene: 13. CDR3 in DNA: TGCGCCAGCAGCTCCTATAGCGGGGGGGCCCTAGGTCATGAGCAGTTCTTC. Its protein is CASSSYSGGALGHEQFF.